The 13 T cell receptor beta chains given below trace back to one sample, sequenced in a study of blood T cell repertoires in COVID-19. The table came from immunoSEQ multiplex PCR; TCRdb's copy has only in-frame clones and leaves some out. The repertoire holds around 150,000 clones, with 87% as singletons. Sequenced: peripheral blood. Receptor source: a man aged 50-60 years with active COVID-19.

The rearrangement uses TRBV2 and TRBJ2-7; D is perhaps TRBD2 (6 bases). The V end lost 4 bases, the J end lost 3 bases, and 13 bases lay between the germline ends. The CDR3 has 14 residues. Germline CDR1 is SNHLY and CDR2 is FYNNEI. CDR3 region: CASSGDFPLYEQYF. The CDR3 DNA reads as TGTGCCAGCAGTGGGGACTTTCCCCTCTACGAGCAGTACTTC.

The V gene is TRBV5-1, the J gene TRBJ1-2; tentative D call: TRBD1 (6 bases). Germline values: CDR1 SGHRS, CDR2 YFSETQ. CDR3 size: 15 residues. Trimming cost V 4 bases and J 6 bases, with 19 bases left between them. Here the CDR3 reads CASSSPRGFRDGYTF. The CDR3 DNA sequence: TGCGCCAGCAGCAGCCCAAGGGGGTTCCGCGATGGCTACACCTTC. Full variable domain (missing parts from reference TRBV5-1 and TRBJ1-2): KAGVTQTPRYLIKTRGQQVTLSCSPISGHRSVSWYQQTPGQGLQFLFEYFSETQRNKGNFPGRFSGRQFSNSRSEMNVSTLELGDSALYLCASSSPRGFRDGYTFGSGTRLTVV.

The chain joins TRBV6-6 to TRBJ1-5; 8 bases fit TRBD1. V trimming: 7 bases; J trimming: 6 bases; junction bases outside the gene matches: 5. The CDR3 extends over 13 amino acids. The germline V gene encodes CDR1 MNHNY and CDR2 SVGAGI (reference sequence). The CDR3 nucleotides are TGTGCCAGCACAGGACAGGGAGGTCAGCCCCAGCATTTT. It translates to CASTGQGGQPQHF.

The gene calls are TRBV27 and TRBJ1-3, with D perhaps matching TRBD1 (6 bases). The germline gives CDR1 MNHEY, CDR2 SMNVEV (reference sequence). V was shortened by 0 bases and J by 1 base, with 16 bases between the two germline ends. The CDR3 runs 18 residues. The CDR3 loop reads CASSLSGQGTGSGNTIYF. The CDR3 DNA sequence: TGTGCCAGCAGTTTATCGGGGCAGGGGACGGGGTCTGGAAACACCATATATTTT.

V is TRBV21-1 and J is TRBJ2-5; whether TRBD2, the table's D call, matches the DNA was not checked. TRBV21-1 is designated a pseudogene. This CDR3 spans 14 amino acids. The CDR3 loop reads CASSKGGTEETQYF. DNA of the CDR3: TGTGCCAGCAGCAAAGGAGGAACGGAGGAGACCCAGTACTTC.

The gene calls are TRBV27 and TRBJ2-2; TRBD1 might be the D (6 bases). This CDR3 region has 14 residues. V was cut by 7 bases and J by 1 base, with 10 bases left in between. The germline V gene has CDR1 MNHEY and CDR2 SMNVEV (reference sequence). The CDR3 here is CASTGQRNTGELFF. CDR3 sequence (DNA): TGTGCCAGCACCGGACAGAGGAACACCGGGGAGCTGTTTTTT.

As DNA, the CDR3 is TGCAGTGCTGGTGGGACTAGCACGAAGACCCAGTACTTC. Translated, it gives CSAGGTSTKTQYF. This chain uses TRBV20-1 with TRBJ2-5; 9 bases align to TRBD2. V shed 5 bases and J 6 bases; nucleotides not matched to a gene: 7. This CDR3 has 13 residues. CDR1 is DFQATT and CDR2 is SNEGSKA in the germline V gene (reference sequence).

This chain links TRBV5-1 with TRBJ2-7; 9 nucleotides align to TRBD2. V shed 1 base and J 2 bases; nucleotides not matched to a gene: 4. The CDR3 has 15 amino acids. Germline lookup yields CDR1 SGHRS and CDR2 YFSETQ. The CDR3 bases are TGCGCCAGCAGCTTGTCCCCTAGCGGGACCTACGAGCAGTACTTC. It is translated as CASSLSPSGTYEQYF.

The rearrangement links TRBV5-1 to TRBJ1-4; 9 bases are shared with TRBD1. The germline CDR1 and CDR2 sequences are SGHRS and YFSETQ. V lost 0 bases and J lost 7; bases outside the gene matches: 7. The CDR3 extends over 16 amino acids. For the CDR3, the DNA is TGCGCCAGCAGCTTGGGGGACAGGGTTCGGATTGAAAAACTGTTTTTT. Protein sequence: CASSLGDRVRIEKLFF.

This chain uses TRBV6-5 with TRBJ1-5; possible D gene TRBD1, 6 bases. Trimming removed 5 bases from V and 9 bases from J, with 14 bases in between. The CDR3 totals 13 residues. CDR1 is MNHEY, CDR2 SVGAGI, per germline. The CDR3 DNA is TGTGCCAGCAGTCCTCAGGGGTTGGGGCCCCAGCATTTT. Its translation is CASSPQGLGPQHF.

The genes are TRBV7-8 and TRBJ1-1; D is undetermined. This CDR3 is built from 14 residues. Trimming removed 3 bases from V and 2 bases from J, with 10 bases in between. Germline-derived CDR1 and CDR2 are SGHVS and FQNEAQ. The CDR3 DNA reads as TGTGCCAGCAGCTTTCTGAGTTCTAACACTGAAGCTTTCTTT. Encoded protein: CASSFLSSNTEAFF.

The rearrangement joins TRBV5-4 to TRBJ1-2; tentatively, D is TRBD1 (6 bases). Germline assignment: CDR1 SGHNT and CDR2 YYREEE (reference sequence). Trimming left V 0 bases short and J 7 bases short, with 16 bases between. This CDR3 comprises 15 residues. CDR3 amino acids: CASSLASQGSSGYTF. The DNA of the CDR3 is TGTGCCAGCAGCTTGGCCTCTCAGGGGTCAAGTGGCTACACCTTC.

The chain couples TRBV4-1 to TRBJ2-7, with D uncertain. V was trimmed by 0 bases and J by 4 bases, leaving 19 bases between them. This CDR3 comprises 17 residues. The V gene's germline CDR1 is MGHRA and CDR2 YSYEKL. CDR3: CASSQEYSSPHSYEQYF. CDR3 DNA: TGCGCCAGCAGCCAAGAATACTCCTCACCCCACTCTTACGAGCAGTACTTC.